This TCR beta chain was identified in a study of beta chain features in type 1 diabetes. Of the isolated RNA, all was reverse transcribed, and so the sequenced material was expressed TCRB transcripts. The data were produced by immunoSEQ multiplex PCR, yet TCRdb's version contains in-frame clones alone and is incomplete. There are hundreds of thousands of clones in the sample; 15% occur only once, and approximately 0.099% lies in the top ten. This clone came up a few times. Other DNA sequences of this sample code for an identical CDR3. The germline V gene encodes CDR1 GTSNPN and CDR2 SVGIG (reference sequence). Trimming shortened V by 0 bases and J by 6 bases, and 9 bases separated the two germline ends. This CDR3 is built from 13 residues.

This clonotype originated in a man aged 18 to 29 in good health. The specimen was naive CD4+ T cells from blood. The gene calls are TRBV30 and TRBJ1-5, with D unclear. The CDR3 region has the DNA TGTGCCTGGAGTGTTCGAGGCGGTCAGCCCCAGCATTTT. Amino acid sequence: CAWSVRGGQPQHF.